This entry lists 11 T cell receptor beta chains sequenced from one sample in a study of blood T cell repertoires in COVID-19. The method was immunoSEQ multiplex PCR; TCRdb's version includes in-frame clones alone and lacks a portion of them. The data show some 47,000 clones, under 90% seen once. What was sequenced was peripheral blood. These receptors all stem from a human donor in a cohort sampled during active COVID-19.

The V gene is TRBV12-3 or TRBV12-4, the J gene TRBJ1-6, with D possibly matching TRBD1 (6 bases). The length of the CDR3 is 11 residues. The V end was cut by 5 bases, the J end by 18 bases, with 14 bases between. CDR3 loop: CASSKSGDPHF. As DNA, the CDR3 is TGTGCCAGCAGTAAATCAGGGGATCCCCACTTT.

V usage is TRBV5-1 and J usage is TRBJ1-2; TRBD1 matches at 8 bases. The CDR3 totals 16 residues. V lost 3 bases to trimming and J lost 4 bases; unmatched junction nucleotides: 11. Germline loops: CDR1 SGHRS, CDR2 YFSETQ. The CDR3 protein is CASSSGQDRMIYGYTF. The CDR3, as DNA: TGCGCCAGCAGCTCGGGACAGGACCGAATGATCTATGGCTACACCTTC.

The chain carries TRBV5-8 and TRBJ2-5, with 9 bases fitting TRBD2. CDR1 SGHTS and CDR2 YDEGEE come from the germline V gene. This CDR3 has 15 residues. The trim removed 1 base at V and 2 bases at J, leaving 3 bases unmatched. DNA for the CDR3: TGTGCCAGCAGCTTGCGGCGGGGGGGACAAGAGACCCAGTACTTC. Amino acid sequence: CASSLRRGGQETQYF.

V usage is TRBV10-3 and J usage is TRBJ2-3, with D possibly being TRBD1 (6 bases). From germline, CDR1 is ENHRY and CDR2 SYGVKD. This CDR3 contains 14 residues. Trimming took 7 bases from V and 0 from J, leaving 11 bases between them. The CDR3 is CAITGTPSTDTQYF. In DNA, the CDR3 is TGTGCCATCACCGGGACACCTAGCACAGATACGCAGTATTTT.

J is TRBJ2-7 and V is TRBV9; 14 bases align to TRBD2. CDR3 length equals 16 residues. With V trimmed by 2 bases and J by 4 bases, 5 bases remained unmatched. Looked up from germline, CDR1 is SGDLS and CDR2 is YYNGEE. The CDR3 DNA follows: TGTGCCAGCAGCGTCGGGACTAGCGGGGGTCATTACGAGCAGTACTTC. Residues: CASSVGTSGGHYEQYF.

The V and J genes are TRBV11-2 and TRBJ2-3; 7 bases match TRBD1. In germline, CDR1 is SGHAT, CDR2 FQNNGV. The ends lost 10 bases at V and 3 bases at J; junction bases unmatched: 7. This CDR3 region has 13 residues. The CDR3 DNA follows: TGTGCCACAAAAGGGGGCAGAACAGATACGCAGTATTTT. The encoded protein is CATKGGRTDTQYF.

In DNA, the CDR3 is TGTGCCATCAGTCGATCCTCCCCAGGGGCTACGAACACCGGGGAGCTGTTTTTT. Translating it yields CAISRSSPGATNTGELFF. This chain links TRBV10-3 with TRBJ2-2; a possible D gene is TRBD1 (6 bases). The CDR3 totals 18 residues. V lost 5 bases to trimming and J lost 0 bases, with 19 bases between them. Germline CDR1 and CDR2: ENHRY and SYGVKD.

The gene calls are TRBV10-1 and TRBJ2-2, with D maybe TRBD2 (5 bases). This CDR3 spans 13 amino acids. Germline V lookup: CDR1 WNHNN, CDR2 SYGVQD (reference sequence). Deletions cut 4 bases from V and 5 bases from J, with 8 bases between. Written as DNA, the CDR3 is TGCGCCAGCAGTGCTAGCATAACCGGGGAGCTGTTTTTT. It yields the protein CASSASITGELFF.

This chain uses TRBV7-2 with TRBJ1-2; weak D call: TRBD1 (5 bases). The V end lost 1 base, the J end lost 8 bases, and 11 bases lay between the germline ends. Germline V gene sequence: CDR1 SGHTA, CDR2 FQGNSA. CDR3 length: 13 residues. In DNA form, the CDR3 reads TGTGCCAGCAGCTTAGAAAACAGGTCCGGCTACACCTTC. It codes for CASSLENRSGYTF.

This chain links TRBV11-2 with TRBJ2-1, with TRBD2 as a possible D gene (5 bases). V lost 2 bases and J lost 7, with 18 bases in between. The CDR3 has 16 amino acids. Germline CDR1 and CDR2: SGHAT and FQNNGV. The CDR3 DNA reads TGTGCCAGCAGCTTATTTGGCGGGCGAACCGAGAATGAGCAGTTCTTC. It yields the protein CASSLFGGRTENEQFF.

This clone was seen only once. This chain uses TRBV14 with TRBJ2-3; D remains unclear. From germline, CDR1 is SGHDN and CDR2 FVKESK. CDR3 length: 18 amino acids. V lost 1 base and J lost 2, with 19 bases in between. CDR3: CASSQGARQSWITDTQYF. CDR3 DNA sequence: TGTGCCAGCAGCCAAGGCGCGAGACAAAGCTGGATCACAGATACGCAGTATTTT. Variable domain in full (rest from reference TRBV14 and TRBJ2-3): EAGVTQFPSHSVIEKGQTVTLRCDPISGHDNLYWYRRVMGKEIKFLLHFVKESKQDESGMPNNRFLAERTGGTYSTLKVQPAELEDSGVYFCASSQGARQSWITDTQYFGPGTRLTVL.